The rows below give T cell receptor beta chains drawn from one sample of a study of blood T cells in healthy people across ages. TCRdb re-called the 5' RACE reads through MiXCR, storing one row per CDR3 protein. The sample holds nearly 1 million distinct CDR3 sequences, roughly 51% seen once. Sequencing input: blood. These receptor sequences come from a woman aged 55-75 years in good health. CDR3s include the opening cysteine and the closing phenylalanine or tryptophan. D genes are given only for firm matches. Size is stated for part of the rows, as once, few or many counts, or as a class when the clone is expanded.

len	v_gene	d_gene	abundance	j_gene	CDR3nt	CDR3aa
11	TRBV20-1	NA	NA	TRBJ1-1	TGCAGTGCAACGGATGGAAAACAAGCTTTCTTT	CSATDGKQAFF
14	TRBV6-6	NA	NA	TRBJ2-5	TGTGCCAGCAGTTACGGTAGGGGTCAAGAGACCCAGTACTTC	CASSYGRGQETQYF
13	TRBV18	NA	NA	TRBJ2-7	TGTGCCAGCTCCCTTGATCCAACCTACGAGCAGTACTTC	CASSLDPTYEQYF
12	TRBV29-1	TRBD1	few	TRBJ1-2	TGCAGCGTTGGTATGGGGACAGATGGCTACACCTTC	CSVGMGTDGYTF
15	TRBV28	NA	NA	TRBJ2-5	TGTGCCAGCAGCAGCCGGGGCAGGGGGGGTTTTGAGCAGTACTTC	CASSSRGRGGFEQYF
13	TRBV6-5	NA	NA	TRBJ2-1	TGTGCCAGCAGTACAAGGACGCCCAATGAGCAGTTCTTC	CASSTRTPNEQFF
12	TRBV10-1	NA	NA	TRBJ2-1	TGCGCCAGCAGTGCAGGTCTTAGGGAGCAGTTCTTC	CASSAGLREQFF
15	TRBV20-1	TRBD1	NA	TRBJ1-1	TGCAGTGCTAGGGGACAGGGGGCCTTGAACACTGAAGCTTTCTTT	CSARGQGALNTEAFF
15	TRBV28	TRBD1	once	TRBJ2-5	TGTGCCAGCAGCCGACCGGGACAGGGTAAAGAGACCCAGTACTTC	CASSRPGQGKETQYF
16	TRBV7-8	NA	NA	TRBJ2-3	TGTGCCAGCAGCTTAGCGCGCAGACGGAACACAGATACGCAGTATTTT	CASSLARRRNTDTQYF
16	TRBV11-2	NA	few	TRBJ2-5	TGTGCCAGCAGCTTGGCTGCAGGAGGGCCGGCGAAGACCCAGTACTTC	CASSLAAGGPAKTQYF
15	TRBV7-2	NA	NA	TRBJ1-6	TGTGCCAGCAGCTTCGGCCCCTTAATGGATTCACCCCTCCACTTT	CASSFGPLMDSPLHF
15	TRBV16	NA	few	TRBJ2-1	TGTGCCAGCAGCCAATCGGGAAGGGGCGACAATGAGCAGTTCTTC	CASSQSGRGDNEQFF
14	TRBV20-1	TRBD2	NA	TRBJ2-1	TGCAGTGCTAGAGAACTAGCGGAATACAATGAGCAGTTCTTC	CSARELAEYNEQFF
13	TRBV7-3	NA	NA	TRBJ1-2	TGTGCCAGCAACCAAGTCGCAGTTTTAGGCTACACCTTC	CASNQVAVLGYTF
16	TRBV11-2	TRBD2	NA	TRBJ2-2	TGTGCCAGCAGCTTAGTCGGCGGGAGATTAACCGGGGAGCTGTTTTTT	CASSLVGGRLTGELFF
13	TRBV4-3	NA	NA	TRBJ2-7	TGCGCCAGCAGCCAATGGAGTCGCCACGAGCAGTACTTC	CASSQWSRHEQYF
14	TRBV9	NA	NA	TRBJ2-7	TGTGCCAGCAGCGTAGGGCTTAGCGGCTACGAGCAGTACTTC	CASSVGLSGYEQYF
12	TRBV29-1	TRBD1	NA	TRBJ1-1	TGCAGCTCGACACAGGGGGACACTGAAGCTTTCTTT	CSSTQGDTEAFF
15	TRBV20-1	NA	NA	TRBJ2-4	TGCAGTGCTACTCACCACTCAGGTCAGCAGGACATTCAGTACTTC	CSATHHSGQQDIQYF
15	TRBV7-8	NA	NA	TRBJ2-3	TGTGCCAGCAGCTCTTTAAGGGGTAGCACAGATACGCAGTATTTT	CASSSLRGSTDTQYF
16	TRBV3-1	NA	few	TRBJ2-6	TGTGCCAGCAGCCCTTTAACAGGCTCTGGGGCCAACGTCCTGACTTTC	CASSPLTGSGANVLTF
16	TRBV9	TRBD1	NA	TRBJ2-7	TGTGCCAGCAGCCCATCATCGGGACAGACCTACAATGAGCAGTACTTC	CASSPSSGQTYNEQYF
15	TRBV7-9	TRBD2	NA	TRBJ2-5	TGTGCCAGCAGCTGGACTAGCGGGAGCCCAGAGACCCAGTACTTC	CASSWTSGSPETQYF
12	TRBV20-1	NA	NA	TRBJ2-1	TGCAGTGCTAGACGTAATTCCAATGAGCAGTTCTTC	CSARRNSNEQFF
20	TRBV19	NA	NA	TRBJ1-2	TGTGCCAGTAGTATAGGCCCGCTCCGGGCTCCCAAGTGGGGGAGAGATGGCTACACCTTC	CASSIGPLRAPKWGRDGYTF
13	TRBV27	NA	NA	TRBJ2-2	TGTGCCAGCAGACGAGGAGGGACCGGGGAGCTGTTTTTT	CASRRGGTGELFF
15	TRBV20-1	TRBD2	NA	TRBJ2-1	TGCAGTGCTGTTACTAGCGGGAGATCCGACAATGAGCAGTTCTTC	CSAVTSGRSDNEQFF
15	TRBV4-2	TRBD2	NA	TRBJ2-1	TGTGCCAGCAGCCAAGGAGGACTAGCTCGGGATGAGCAGTTCTTC	CASSQGGLARDEQFF
13	TRBV27	TRBD1	NA	TRBJ2-3	TGTGCCAGCAGTTATACAGGGGGAGATACGCAGTATTTT	CASSYTGGDTQYF
13	TRBV6-2/TRBV6-3	NA	NA	TRBJ1-1	TGTGCCAGCAGTATACAGGGCTCGACTGAAGCTTTCTTT	CASSIQGSTEAFF
16	TRBV6-2/TRBV6-3	NA	NA	TRBJ2-7	TGTGCCAGCAGTTACGGGGGCAGGGATGGCTCCTACGAGCAGTACTTC	CASSYGGRDGSYEQYF
13	TRBV29-1	NA	NA	TRBJ2-5	TGCAGCGTTGAGGGTCCGGGAGAGTGGAAGCAGTACTTC	CSVEGPGEWKQYF
14	TRBV24-1	TRBD1	NA	TRBJ2-7	TGTGCCACCAGTGATGCGGACAGGAGGTTCACCCAGTACTTC	CATSDADRRFTQYF
14	TRBV6-2/TRBV6-3	NA	NA	TRBJ2-4	TGTGCCAGCAGTTACATAGGAGCCAAAAACATTCAGTACTTC	CASSYIGAKNIQYF
15	TRBV4-1	NA	NA	TRBJ2-5	TGCGCCAGCAGCCAAGATCGAGGGCCAGAAGGGACCCAGTACTTC	CASSQDRGPEGTQYF
12	TRBV20-1	NA	NA	TRBJ2-7	TGCAGTGCTAGAGAGGGTCACTACGAGCAGTACTTC	CSAREGHYEQYF
14	TRBV5-1	TRBD2	few	TRBJ2-7	TGCGCCAGCAGCTCTCTAGCGGGATCTTCCGAGCAGTACTTC	CASSSLAGSSEQYF
13	TRBV2	TRBD1	NA	TRBJ2-7	TGTGCCAGCAGGCTGGGACAGATCTACGAGCAGTACTTC	CASRLGQIYEQYF
14	TRBV27	NA	few	TRBJ2-1	TGTGCCAGCAGTTTCAGCAGGGTGTTCAATGAGCAGTTCTTC	CASSFSRVFNEQFF
18	TRBV10-3	TRBD1	NA	TRBJ2-7	TGTGCCATCAGTGAGTCGGGGGCAGGGGACAGCGTTTCCTACGAGCAGTACTTC	CAISESGAGDSVSYEQYF
14	TRBV7-3	NA	few	TRBJ2-1	TGTGCCAGCAGCTTAGTGGGAGGGGGACATGAGCAGTTCTTC	CASSLVGGGHEQFF
13	TRBV6-1	NA	NA	TRBJ2-7	TGTGCCAGCAGTGAACGGGGGGCGTCCGAGCAGTACTTC	CASSERGASEQYF
15	TRBV13	NA	NA	TRBJ2-1	TGTGCCAGCACGGGGTCCCCAAGATCCTACAATGAGCAGTTCTTC	CASTGSPRSYNEQFF
16	TRBV4-1	TRBD2	NA	TRBJ2-3	TGCGCCAGCAGCAAGGGACTAGCGGGACTCACAGATACGCAGTATTTT	CASSKGLAGLTDTQYF
13	TRBV4-3	NA	NA	TRBJ2-7	TGCGCCAGCAGCCCTCTGACAGGCTACGAGCAGTACTTC	CASSPLTGYEQYF
16	TRBV12-3/TRBV12-4	NA	NA	TRBJ2-7	TGTGCCAGCTCCAGGGGGGGAGATTGGGGGGTTCACGAGCAGTACTTC	CASSRGGDWGVHEQYF
14	TRBV9	NA	few	TRBJ2-7	TGTGCCAGCAGCGTAGCCACAAGGGCGGACGAGCAGTACTTC	CASSVATRADEQYF
15	TRBV20-1	NA	NA	TRBJ2-3	TGCAGTGCTTTCAGAGGCGGAAGTTACACAGATACGCAGTATTTT	CSAFRGGSYTDTQYF
20	TRBV4-2	TRBD2	NA	TRBJ2-2	TGTGCCAGCAGCCAAGTTGCCTCTGGCGGGAGCTACTCGGGCACCGGGGAGCTGTTTTTT	CASSQVASGGSYSGTGELFF
16	TRBV5-1	NA	few	TRBJ2-1	TGCGCCAGCAGCTCTCCGACAGCGGGCTCCTACAATGAGCAGTTCTTC	CASSSPTAGSYNEQFF
14	TRBV24-1	TRBD2	few	TRBJ2-2	TGTGCCACCAGTGATCGACTAGCGTCCGGGGAGCTGTTTTTT	CATSDRLASGELFF